Listed below are T cell receptor beta chains from one sample, sequenced in a study of long-term antiretroviral therapy in people with HIV. The table came from immunoSEQ multiplex PCR; TCRdb's copy has only in-frame clones and leaves some out. This table holds roughly 36,000 clones, 83% found once. Sequencing used unsorted PBMCs, obtained 0.4 years before starting antiretroviral therapy. Source of these receptors: a man aged 18-30 years with HIV. Both conserved end residues are part of each CDR3. Fields, in order: V gene, J gene, clone size, D gene, CDR3 DNA, CDR3 protein. A D gene is named only where the DNA matches it firmly. Clone size is not always given. Where it is, it says once, few, many or a class for expanded clones.

TRBV11-2	TRBJ2-2	.	TRBD2	TGTGCCAGCAGCTCTCTAGCGGGAGCGTTCCCCGGGGAGCTGTTTTTT	CASSSLAGAFPGELFF
TRBV27	TRBJ2-7	.	TRBD2	TGTGCCAGCAGTTTTGGGGGGGGTGCATACGAGCAGTACTTC	CASSFGGGAYEQYF
TRBV4-1	TRBJ2-4	once	.	TGCGCCAGCAGCCAAGGTAGCGGCAGAAACATTCAGTACTTC	CASSQGSGRNIQYF
TRBV7-2	TRBJ2-7	.	.	TGTGCCACCGCATTTGGAGCGCCCTACGAGCAGTACTTC	CATAFGAPYEQYF
TRBV7-9	TRBJ1-2	.	.	TGTGCCAGCAGCTTGCCCACGGGAGGTCTCTATGGCTACACCTTC	CASSLPTGGLYGYTF
TRBV30	TRBJ2-1	.	.	TGTGCCTGGAGTCACGGGAACAATGAGCAGTTCTTC	CAWSHGNNEQFF
TRBV29-1	TRBJ1-1	.	.	TGCAGCGTTTCCAGGGGTCTGAACACTGAAGCTTTCTTT	CSVSRGLNTEAFF
TRBV5-8	TRBJ2-3	.	.	TGTGCCAGCAGCTTGGGGTGGGGCAGCCAGGGCACAGATACGCAGTATTTT	CASSLGWGSQGTDTQYF
TRBV9	TRBJ1-2	.	.	TGTGCCAGCAGCGAGGGGGGGGGCGGCTGGTATGGCTACACCTTC	CASSEGGGGWYGYTF
TRBV5-1	TRBJ1-1	few	.	TGCGCCAGCAGCTTGGAGGGGCGCGGGACTGAAGCTTTCTTT	CASSLEGRGTEAFF